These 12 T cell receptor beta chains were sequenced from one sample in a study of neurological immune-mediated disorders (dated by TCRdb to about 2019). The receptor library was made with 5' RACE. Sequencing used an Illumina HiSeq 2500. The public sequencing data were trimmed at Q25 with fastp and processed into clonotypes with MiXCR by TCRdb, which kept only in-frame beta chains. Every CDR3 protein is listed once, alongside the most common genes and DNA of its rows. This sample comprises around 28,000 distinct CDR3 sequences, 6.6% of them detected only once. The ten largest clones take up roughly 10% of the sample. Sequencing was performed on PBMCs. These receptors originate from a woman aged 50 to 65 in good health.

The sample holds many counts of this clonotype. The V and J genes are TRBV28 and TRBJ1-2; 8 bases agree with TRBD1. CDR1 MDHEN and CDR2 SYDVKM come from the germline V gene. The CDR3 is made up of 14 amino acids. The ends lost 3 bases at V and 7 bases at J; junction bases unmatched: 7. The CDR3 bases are TGTGCCAGCAGTTTGTCGCAGGGGGCCGGTGGCTACACCTTC. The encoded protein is CASSLSQGAGGYTF.

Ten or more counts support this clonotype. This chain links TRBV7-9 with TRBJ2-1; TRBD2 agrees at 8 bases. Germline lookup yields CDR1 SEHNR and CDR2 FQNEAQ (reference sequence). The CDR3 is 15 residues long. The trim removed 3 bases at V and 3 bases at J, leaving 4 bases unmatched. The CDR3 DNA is TGTGCCAGCAGCTTTCGGGCGGGGGGCTACAATGAGCAGTTCTTC. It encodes CASSFRAGGYNEQFF.

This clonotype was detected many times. The DNA for the CDR3 is TGTGCCAGCAGCTTATACGGGAAGACTGAAGCTTTCTTT. As protein: CASSLYGKTEAFF. This chain joins TRBV7-3 and TRBJ1-1; D gene unclear. Germline V CDR1 and CDR2: SGHTA, FQGTGA. The CDR3 spans 13 residues. Trimming took 2 bases from V and 5 from J, leaving 9 bases between them. Full variable domain (remainder filled in from reference TRBV7-3 and TRBJ1-1): GAGVSQTPSNKVTEKGKYVELRCDPISGHTALYWYRQSLGQGPEFLIYFQGTGAADDSGLPNDRFFAVRPEGSVSTLKIQRTERGDSAVYLCASSLYGKTEAFFGQGTRLTVV.

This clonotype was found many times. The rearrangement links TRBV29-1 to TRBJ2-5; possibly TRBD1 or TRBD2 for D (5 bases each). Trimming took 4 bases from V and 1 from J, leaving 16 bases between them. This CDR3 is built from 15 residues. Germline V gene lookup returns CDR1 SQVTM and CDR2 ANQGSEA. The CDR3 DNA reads TGCAGCGTTGGTACTACCCCCGGGGCCCAAGAGACCCAGTACTTC. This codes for CSVGTTPGAQETQYF.

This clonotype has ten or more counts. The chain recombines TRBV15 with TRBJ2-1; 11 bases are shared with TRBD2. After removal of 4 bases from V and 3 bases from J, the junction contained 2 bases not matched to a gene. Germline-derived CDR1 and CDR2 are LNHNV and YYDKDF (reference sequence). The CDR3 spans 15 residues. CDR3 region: CATSKGLADYNEQFF. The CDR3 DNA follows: TGTGCCACCAGCAAGGGACTAGCGGACTACAATGAGCAGTTCTTC.

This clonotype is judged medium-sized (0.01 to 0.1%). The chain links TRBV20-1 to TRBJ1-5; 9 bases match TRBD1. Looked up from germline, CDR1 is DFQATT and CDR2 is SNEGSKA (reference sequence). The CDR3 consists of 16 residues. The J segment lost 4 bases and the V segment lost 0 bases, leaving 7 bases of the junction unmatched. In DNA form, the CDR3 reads TGCAGTGCTAGAGATTATACAGGGGGCCTAAATCAGCCCCAGCATTTT. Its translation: CSARDYTGGLNQPQHF.

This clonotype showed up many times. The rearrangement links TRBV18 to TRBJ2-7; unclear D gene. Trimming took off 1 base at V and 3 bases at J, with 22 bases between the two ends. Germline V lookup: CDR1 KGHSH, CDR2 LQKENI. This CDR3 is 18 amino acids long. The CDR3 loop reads CASSPQASQGQQIYEQYF. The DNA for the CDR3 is TGTGCCAGCTCACCACAGGCCTCTCAAGGGCAGCAAATCTACGAGCAGTACTTC.

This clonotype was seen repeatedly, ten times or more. Here the CDR3 reads CASTPGGGVNEQFF. In DNA form, the CDR3 reads TGTGCCAGCACCCCTGGGGGGGGAGTTAATGAGCAGTTCTTC. J is TRBJ2-1 and V is TRBV12-3 or TRBV12-4, with TRBD2 matching 7 bases. The CDR3 is 14 amino acids. Germline trimming cut 7 bases from V and 7 bases from J; bases unmatched to any gene: 10.

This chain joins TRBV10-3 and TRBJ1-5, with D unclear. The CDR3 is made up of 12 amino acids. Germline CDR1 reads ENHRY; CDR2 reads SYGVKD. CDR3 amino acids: CVTTEPNQPQHF. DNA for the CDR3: TGTGTCACGACGGAACCCAATCAGCCCCAGCATTTT.

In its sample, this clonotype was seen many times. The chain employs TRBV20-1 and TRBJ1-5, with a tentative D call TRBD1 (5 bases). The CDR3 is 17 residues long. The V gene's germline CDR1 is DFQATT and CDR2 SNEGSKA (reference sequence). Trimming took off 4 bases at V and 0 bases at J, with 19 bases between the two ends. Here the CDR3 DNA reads TGCAGTGCTATGAGCAGGTGGGACGTCATTAGCAATCAGCCCCAGCATTTT. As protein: CSAMSRWDVISNQPQHF.

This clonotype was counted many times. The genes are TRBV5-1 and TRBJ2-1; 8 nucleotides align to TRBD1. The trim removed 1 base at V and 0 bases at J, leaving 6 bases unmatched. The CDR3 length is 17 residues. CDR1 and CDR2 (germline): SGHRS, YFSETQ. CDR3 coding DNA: TGCGCCAGCAGCTTGACAGGGGGTGGAAGCTCCTACAATGAGCAGTTCTTC. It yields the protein CASSLTGGGSSYNEQFF.

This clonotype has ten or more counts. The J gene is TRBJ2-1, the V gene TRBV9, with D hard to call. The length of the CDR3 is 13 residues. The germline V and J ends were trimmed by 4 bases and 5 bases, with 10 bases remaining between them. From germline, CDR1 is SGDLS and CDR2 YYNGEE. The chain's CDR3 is CASSSDKNNEQFF. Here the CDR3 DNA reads TGTGCCAGCAGCTCAGACAAGAACAATGAGCAGTTCTTC. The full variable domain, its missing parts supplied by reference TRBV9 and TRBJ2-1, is DSGVTQTPKHLITATGQRVTLRCSPRSGDLSVYWYQQSLDQGLQFLIQYYNGEERAKGNILERFSAQQFPDLHSELNLSSLELGDSALYFCASSSDKNNEQFFGPGTRLTVL.